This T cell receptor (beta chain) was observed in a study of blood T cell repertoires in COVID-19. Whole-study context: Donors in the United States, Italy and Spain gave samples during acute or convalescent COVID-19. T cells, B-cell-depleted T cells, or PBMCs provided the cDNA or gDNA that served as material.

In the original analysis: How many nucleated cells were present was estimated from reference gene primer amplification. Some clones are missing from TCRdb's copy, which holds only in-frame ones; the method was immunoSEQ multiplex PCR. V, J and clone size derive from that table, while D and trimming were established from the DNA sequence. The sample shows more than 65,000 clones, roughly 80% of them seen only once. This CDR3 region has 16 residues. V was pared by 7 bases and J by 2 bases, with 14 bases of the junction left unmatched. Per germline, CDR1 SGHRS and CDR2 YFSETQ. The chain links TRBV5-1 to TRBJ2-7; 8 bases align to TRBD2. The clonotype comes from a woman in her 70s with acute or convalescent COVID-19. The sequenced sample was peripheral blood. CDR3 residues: CASRDGSGKKPYEQYF. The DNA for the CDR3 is TGCGCCAGCCGCGATGGTAGCGGGAAAAAACCCTACGAGCAGTACTTC.